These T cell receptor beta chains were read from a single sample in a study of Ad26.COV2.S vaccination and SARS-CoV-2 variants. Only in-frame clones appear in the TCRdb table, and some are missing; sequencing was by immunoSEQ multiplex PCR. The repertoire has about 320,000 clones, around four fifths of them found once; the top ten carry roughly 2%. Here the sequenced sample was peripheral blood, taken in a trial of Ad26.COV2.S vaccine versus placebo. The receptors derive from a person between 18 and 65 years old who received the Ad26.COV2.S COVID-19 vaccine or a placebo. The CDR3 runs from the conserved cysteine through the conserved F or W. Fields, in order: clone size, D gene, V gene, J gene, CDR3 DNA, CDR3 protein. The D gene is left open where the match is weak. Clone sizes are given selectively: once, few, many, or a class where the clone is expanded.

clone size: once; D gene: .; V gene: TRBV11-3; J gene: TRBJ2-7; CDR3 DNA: TGTGCCAGCAGCCCCAACCAACAGGGTTTGGAGCAGTACTTC; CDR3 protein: CASSPNQQGLEQYF
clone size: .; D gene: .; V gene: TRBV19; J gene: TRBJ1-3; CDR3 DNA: TGTGCCAGTAGTAACCGATTCTCTGGAAACACCATATATTTT; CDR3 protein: CASSNRFSGNTIYF
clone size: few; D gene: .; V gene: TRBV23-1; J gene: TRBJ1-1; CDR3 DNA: TGCGCCAGCAGTCCATTGGGGGGCGTTACTGAAGCTTTCTTT; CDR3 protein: CASSPLGGVTEAFF
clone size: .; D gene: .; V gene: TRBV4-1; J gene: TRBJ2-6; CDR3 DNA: TGCGCCAGCAGCCAAGAAAGGATTGGTAACCCGGGACGTGTTGGGGCCAACGTCCTGACTTTC; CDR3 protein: CASSQERIGNPGRVGANVLTF
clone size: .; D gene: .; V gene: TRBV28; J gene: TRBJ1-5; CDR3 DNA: TGTGCCAGCAGTTTATGGGGCAGGGGTCAGCCCCAGCATTTT; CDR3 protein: CASSLWGRGQPQHF
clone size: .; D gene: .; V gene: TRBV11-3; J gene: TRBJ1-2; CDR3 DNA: TGTGCCAGCAGCCCGGTGATTTACTATGGCTACACCTTC; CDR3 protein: CASSPVIYYGYTF
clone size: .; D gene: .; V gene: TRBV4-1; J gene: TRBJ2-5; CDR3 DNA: TGCGCCAGCAGCCAAATCCCCTCGGGGGAAGAGACCCAGTACTTC; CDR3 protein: CASSQIPSGEETQYF
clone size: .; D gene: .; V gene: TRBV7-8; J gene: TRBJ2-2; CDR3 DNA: TGTGCCAGCAGCTTAGTTGGGGGAGACACCGGGGAGCTGTTTTTT; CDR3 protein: CASSLVGGDTGELFF
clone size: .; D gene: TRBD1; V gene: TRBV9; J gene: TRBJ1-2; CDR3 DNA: TGTGCCAGCAGCTTCCAACAGGGGGCAGGTGGCTACACCTTC; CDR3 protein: CASSFQQGAGGYTF
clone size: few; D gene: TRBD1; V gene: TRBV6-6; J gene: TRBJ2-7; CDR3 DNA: TGTGCCAGCAGCTGGGACAGGGGGCTGGACGAGCAGTACTTC; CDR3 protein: CASSWDRGLDEQYF
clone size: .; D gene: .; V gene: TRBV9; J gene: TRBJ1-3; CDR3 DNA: TGTGCCAGCAGCGTAGGAGGGGGGACTGGAAACACCATATATTTT; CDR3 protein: CASSVGGGTGNTIYF
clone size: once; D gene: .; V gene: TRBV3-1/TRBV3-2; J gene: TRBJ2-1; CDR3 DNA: TGTGCCAGCAGCCAAACTACCGGGGGCAATGAGCAGTTCTTC; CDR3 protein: CASSQTTGGNEQFF
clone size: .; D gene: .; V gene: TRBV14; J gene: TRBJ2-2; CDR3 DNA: TGTGCCAGCAGCCAATTCATCCCCGTCACCGGGGAGCTGTTTTTT; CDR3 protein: CASSQFIPVTGELFF
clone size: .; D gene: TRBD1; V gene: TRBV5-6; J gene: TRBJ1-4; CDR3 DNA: TGTGCCAGCAGCTCGCGACAGGGGGCAATTGAAAAACTGTTTTTT; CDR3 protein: CASSSRQGAIEKLFF
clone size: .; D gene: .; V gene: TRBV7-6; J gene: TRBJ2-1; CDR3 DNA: TGTGCCAGCAGCCCCGTTGTAGTGGGTGAGCAGTTCTTC; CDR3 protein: CASSPVVVGEQFF
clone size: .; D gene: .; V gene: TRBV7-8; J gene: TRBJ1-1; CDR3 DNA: TGTGCCAGCAGCTTAGAAGGTGAGGGAAAAGCTTTCTTT; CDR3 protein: CASSLEGEGKAFF
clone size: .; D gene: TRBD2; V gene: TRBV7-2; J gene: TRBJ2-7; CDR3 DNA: TGTGCCAGCAGCTTAGGCCGGGGGGGTGGATACGAGCAGTACTTC; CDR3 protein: CASSLGRGGGYEQYF
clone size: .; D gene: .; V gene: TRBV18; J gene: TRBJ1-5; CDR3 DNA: TGTGCCAGCTCTGGCCTTCATAGGGATAGCAATCAGCCCCAGCATTTT; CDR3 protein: CASSGLHRDSNQPQHF
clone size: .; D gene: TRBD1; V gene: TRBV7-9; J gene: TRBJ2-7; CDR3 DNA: TGTGCCAGCAGCTTAGTGGACAGGGGCGCAACCTACGAGCAGTACTTC; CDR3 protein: CASSLVDRGATYEQYF
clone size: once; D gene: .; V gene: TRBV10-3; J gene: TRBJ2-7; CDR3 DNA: TGTGCCATCAGTGAGTCGACAGACGAGCAGTACTTC; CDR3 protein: CAISESTDEQYF
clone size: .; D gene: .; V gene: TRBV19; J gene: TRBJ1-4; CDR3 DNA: TGTGCCAGTAGTAAGGGACCGGCAACTAATGAAAAACTGTTTTTT; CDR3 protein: CASSKGPATNEKLFF
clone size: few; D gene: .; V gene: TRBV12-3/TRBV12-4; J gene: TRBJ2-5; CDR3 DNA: TGTGCCAGCAGTCAACTAGAAGCAGAGACCCAGTACTTC; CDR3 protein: CASSQLEAETQYF
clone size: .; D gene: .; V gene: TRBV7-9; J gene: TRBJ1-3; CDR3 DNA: TGTGCCAGCAGCAGAGCAGGGACGGTTGCTGGAAACACCATATATTTT; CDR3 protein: CASSRAGTVAGNTIYF
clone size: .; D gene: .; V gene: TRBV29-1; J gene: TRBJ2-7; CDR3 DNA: TGCAGCGTTAGGGGACCCTTCTACGAGCAGTACTTC; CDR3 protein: CSVRGPFYEQYF
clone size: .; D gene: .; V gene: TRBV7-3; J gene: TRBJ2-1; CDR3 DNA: TGTGCCAGCAGCACCACGGGGGGCCTGGATGAGCAGTTCTTC; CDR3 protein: CASSTTGGLDEQFF
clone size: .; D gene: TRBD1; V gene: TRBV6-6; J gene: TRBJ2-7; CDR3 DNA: TGTGCCACAGCGGGACAGGGTCGGTACGAGCAGTACTTC; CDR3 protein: CATAGQGRYEQYF
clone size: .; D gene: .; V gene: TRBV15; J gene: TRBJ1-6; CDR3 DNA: TGTGCCACCAGCAGAACGCGGACAGCAAATAATTCACCCCTCCACTTT; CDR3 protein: CATSRTRTANNSPLHF
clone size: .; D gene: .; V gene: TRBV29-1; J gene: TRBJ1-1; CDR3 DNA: TGCAGCGTTGACCTGCTGGGGATCGCTGAAGCTTTCTTT; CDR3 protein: CSVDLLGIAEAFF
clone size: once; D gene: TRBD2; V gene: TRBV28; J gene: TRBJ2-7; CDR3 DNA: TGTGCCAGCAGTTTATTTTCCGGGGGGGTGTACGAGCAGTACTTC; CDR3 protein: CASSLFSGGVYEQYF
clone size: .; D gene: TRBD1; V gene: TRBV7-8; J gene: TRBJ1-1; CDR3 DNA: TGTGCCAGCAGCTTTCAGGGGGACACTGAAGCTTTCTTT; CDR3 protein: CASSFQGDTEAFF
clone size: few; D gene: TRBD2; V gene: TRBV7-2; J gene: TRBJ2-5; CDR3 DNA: TGTGCCAGCAGCCAGCGGGGCTTAGAGACCCAGTACTTC; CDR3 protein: CASSQRGLETQYF
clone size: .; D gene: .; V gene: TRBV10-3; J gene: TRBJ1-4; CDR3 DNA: TGTGCCATCAGTGACTACTCAGGACAAAAAATGTTTTTT; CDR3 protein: CAISDYSGQKMFF
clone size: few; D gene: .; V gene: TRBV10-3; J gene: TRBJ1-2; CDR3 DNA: TGTGCCATCAGTGAGTCGCAGGTCGGCTACACCTTC; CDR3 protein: CAISESQVGYTF
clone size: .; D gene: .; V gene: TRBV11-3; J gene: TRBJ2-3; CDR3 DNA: TGTGCCAGCAGGGAAGGAGATACGCAGTATTTT; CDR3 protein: CASREGDTQYF
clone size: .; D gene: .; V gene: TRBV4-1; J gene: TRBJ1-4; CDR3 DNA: TGCGCCAGCAGCCAAGACATCATCGTGGGGTTGGACCTTGGTGAAAAACTGTTTTTT; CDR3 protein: CASSQDIIVGLDLGEKLFF
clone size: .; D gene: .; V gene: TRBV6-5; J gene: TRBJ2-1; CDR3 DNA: TGTGCCAGCAGTTACTCGGCCCGTAACGAGCAGTTCTTC; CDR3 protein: CASSYSARNEQFF
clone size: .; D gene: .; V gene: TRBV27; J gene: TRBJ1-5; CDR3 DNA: TGTGCCAGCGGTGACGTTTCCCTCGGTCAGCCCCAGCATTTT; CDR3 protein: CASGDVSLGQPQHF
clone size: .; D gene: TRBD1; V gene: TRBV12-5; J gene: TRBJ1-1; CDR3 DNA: TGTGCTAGTGGTTTGGTAGATCATCCAGGGGGAAGCACTGAAGCTTTCTTT; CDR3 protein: CASGLVDHPGGSTEAFF
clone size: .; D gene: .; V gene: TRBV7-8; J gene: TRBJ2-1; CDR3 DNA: TGTGCCAGCAGCTTAGACAGGGTAGCCTACAATGAGCAGTTCTTC; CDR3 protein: CASSLDRVAYNEQFF
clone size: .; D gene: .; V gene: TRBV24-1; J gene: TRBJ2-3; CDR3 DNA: TGTGCCACCAGTGAGGGGGGGACAGCGACAGATACGCAGTATTTT; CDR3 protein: CATSEGGTATDTQYF
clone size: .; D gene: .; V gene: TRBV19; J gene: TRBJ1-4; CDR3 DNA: TGTGCCACCAAAAGTGGGGCGGCTAATGAAAAACTGTTTTTT; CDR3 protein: CATKSGAANEKLFF
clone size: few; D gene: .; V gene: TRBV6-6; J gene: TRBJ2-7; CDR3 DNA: TGTGCCAGCAGTGCCGGGACACTGTTTTACGAGCAGTACTTC; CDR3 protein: CASSAGTLFYEQYF
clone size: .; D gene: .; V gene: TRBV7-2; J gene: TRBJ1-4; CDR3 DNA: TGTGCCAGCAGCTCCTCGATAGTTGCAACTAATGAAAAACTGTTTTTT; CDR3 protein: CASSSSIVATNEKLFF